This TCR beta chain was found in a study of early T cells in non-severe SARS-CoV-2 infection. In this sample, this clonotype is medium-sized. CDR1 and CDR2 (germline): PRHDT, FYEKMQ (reference sequence). The CDR3 loop spans 12 amino acids. V was trimmed by 2 bases and J by 9 bases, leaving 8 bases between them. Unique molecular identifiers were affixed to single, distinct cDNA molecules. TCRdb reanalysed the 5' RACE reads using MiXCR and keeps one entry per CDR3 protein. This sample has 53,000 or so distinct CDR3 sequences, with roughly 9.8% found just once. V and J are TRBV13 and TRBJ2-1; the D is unclear. Sequencing used whole blood. This TCR was sampled from an adult who was a healthcare worker with PCR-confirmed SARS-CoV-2 infection or an uninfected control (not recorded which). The CDR3 DNA reads as TGTGCCAGCAGCTTACAGTGGACTGAGCAGTTCTTC. Its protein is CASSLQWTEQFF.